This T cell receptor (beta chain) originates from a study of CD8 T cells in Susac syndrome. Study in general: Treatment at blood withdrawal was none, corticosteroids, or intravenous immunoglobulin alone in Susac syndrome patients.

CD8+ and CD4+ T cells from blood underwent TCR beta sequencing, which was carried out in a high-throughput format. As judged by recently defined diagnostic criteria, patients with Susac syndrome had definite or probable disease. Both CD4+ and CD8+ T cells were negatively isolated, and TEMRA cells underwent FACS enrichment. A quantity of roughly 0.5 to 1 ug RNA underwent reverse transcription using random hexamers. TCRdb analysed the immunoSEQ multiplex PCR reads with MiXCR anew, one entry per CDR3 protein. The sample consists of about 190,000 distinct CDR3 sequences, about 94% of them appearing once. Trimming took off 5 bases at V and 10 bases at J, with 9 bases between the two ends. Looked up from germline, CDR1 is MNHNY and CDR2 is SVGAGI (reference sequence). This CDR3 is built from 11 residues.

Sequenced: CD4+ T cells from PBMCs. The clonotype originates from a human donor with Susac syndrome. The chain recombines TRBV6-6 with TRBJ1-5; D is unresolved. The DNA for the CDR3 is TGTGCCAGCAGTCCATCAGGACCCCAGCATTTT. It translates to CASSPSGPQHF.